This T cell receptor (beta chain) was captured by sequencing in a study of cytomegalovirus exposure and HLA in healthy donors. Whole-study results and caveats: Researchers reported in a later analysis that common viral pathogens appeared linked to several top clusters. In a later analysis, CMV-associated beta chains were mostly HLA-associated, it appeared. TCR beta chains numbering 164 were designated cytomegalovirus-associated.

V lost 1 base to trimming and J lost 9 bases; unmatched junction nucleotides: 8. Per the germline V gene, CDR1 is SGHVS and CDR2 is FQNEAQ. The length of the CDR3 is 16 residues. The PCR contained 60 Vbeta and 13 Jbeta primers. Sequencing used immunoSEQ multiplex PCR; TCRdb keeps in-frame clones, though not all of them. The repertoire holds over 150,000 clones, approximately 75% seen once, with approximately 3% in the top ten. In this sample, this clone turned up once. Its matching antigen is unknown. The sample comprised PBMCs. This clonotype originated in a man between 18 and 29 years old in good health and CMV-seronegative. The J gene is TRBJ2-1, the V gene TRBV7-8; 11 bases map to TRBD2. The DNA for the CDR3 is TGTGCCAGCAGCTTAGTAGGTAGCGGGGGGGCCGGTGAGCAGTTCTTC. It codes for CASSLVGSGGAGEQFF.